This T cell receptor (beta chain) was observed in a study of shared clonotypes between healthy human individuals. Several immunoSEQ plates held equal portions of the genomic DNA taken from each subset. Assay: immunoSEQ multiplex PCR; the TCRdb copy retains only in-frame clones and omits some. This table has approximately 2,000,000 clones, around 93% appearing once. A CD45RA-negative memory subset and a CD45RA+ naive subset were separated from the CD4+ cells. The CDR3 length is 15 residues. Losses at the gene ends were 3 bases for V and 8 bases for J; bases not matched to a gene: 11. The germline V gene encodes CDR1 SGDLS and CDR2 YYNGEE.

This rearrangement joins TRBV9 to TRBJ2-3, with TRBD2 matching 8 bases. The receptor comes from a man in his late teens or twenties in good health. Some clones in this sample may be carry-over from other donors' samples. The sample taken for sequencing was naive CD4+ T cells from PBMCs. Subset indicated: CD45RA+ positively selected. The CDR3 spells CASSALGLGGATQYF. CDR3 sequence (DNA): TGTGCCAGCAGCGCCCTGGGACTAGGGGGGGCTACGCAGTATTTT. Together with reference TRBV9 and TRBJ2-3, the CDR3 gives the full variable domain: DSGVTQTPKHLITATGQRVTLRCSPRSGDLSVYWYQQSLDQGLQFLIQYYNGEERAKGNILERFSAQQFPDLHSELNLSSLELGDSALYFCASSALGLGGATQYFGPGTRLTVL.